Presented here are 15 T cell receptor beta chains from one specimen sequenced in a study of cytomegalovirus exposure and HLA in healthy donors. PCR was performed using 60 Vbeta and 13 Jbeta primers. TCRdb's table, derived via immunoSEQ multiplex PCR, lists solely in-frame clones and lacks some. The table has under 200,000 clones, about three quarters seen once. Source material: PBMCs. Every receptor here comes from a female donor in good health and CMV-seronegative.

This chain links TRBV28 with TRBJ2-1, with D possibly TRBD2 on 6 matching bases. Germline V gene data show CDR1 as MDHEN and CDR2 as SYDVKM. Between the trimmed V and J ends, which lost 7 bases and 5 bases, there was a span of 15 bases. The CDR3 extends over 14 amino acids. The CDR3 spells CASNPGTDDNEQFF. The CDR3 DNA reads as TGTGCCAGCAACCCCGGGACTGATGACAATGAGCAGTTCTTC.

This chain joins TRBV7-3 and TRBJ2-3, with D maybe TRBD1 (6 bases). Trimming left V 6 bases short and J 0 bases short, with 16 bases between. CDR1 and CDR2 (germline): SGHTA, FQGTGA. The CDR3 runs to 16 residues. The CDR3 reads CASSPRPGHSTDTQYF. CDR3 coding DNA: TGTGCCAGCAGTCCCCGACCGGGACATAGCACAGATACGCAGTATTTT.

The CDR3 here is CASSPMGGVNQPQHF. For the CDR3, the DNA is TGTGCCAGCTCACCAATGGGGGGAGTTAATCAGCCCCAGCATTTT. This chain joins TRBV18 and TRBJ1-5; TRBD1 is a possible D gene (5 bases). Trimming left V 2 bases short and J 4 bases short, with 12 bases between. Germline assignment: CDR1 KGHSH and CDR2 LQKENI. The CDR3 consists of 15 residues.

V usage is TRBV9 and J usage is TRBJ1-1; D is undetermined. V was pared by 4 bases and J by 0 bases, with 7 bases between. CDR3 length: 13 amino acids. The germline CDR1 and CDR2 sequences are SGDLS and YYNGEE. CDR3: CASSIAVNTEAFF. CDR3 in DNA: TGTGCCAGCAGCATCGCGGTGAACACTGAAGCTTTCTTT.

The table lists this clone with a few counts. J is TRBJ2-5 and V is TRBV7-6; no reliable D call. V was trimmed by 1 base and J by 5 bases, leaving 8 bases between them. Per the germline V gene, CDR1 is SGHVS and CDR2 is FNYEAQ. The CDR3 sequence is 13 residues long. This chain's CDR3 is CASSLGGWETQYF. Written as DNA, the CDR3 is TGTGCCAGCAGCTTAGGAGGTTGGGAGACCCAGTACTTC.

This clone was seen a few times. The chain has TRBV11-2 and TRBJ2-5, with D possibly being TRBD2 (6 bases). The CDR3 sequence is 15 residues long. Trimming stripped 5 bases from V and 4 bases from J, with 17 bases between. Germline V CDR1 and CDR2: SGHAT, FQNNGV. CDR3 protein: CASSLNPGAVETQYF. CDR3 DNA: TGTGCCAGCAGCCTAAATCCGGGAGCAGTAGAGACCCAGTACTTC.

V usage is TRBV29-1 and J usage is TRBJ2-1; possibly TRBD1 for D (6 bases). Trimming cost V 7 bases and J 5 bases, with 18 bases left between them. The CDR3 has 14 amino acids. The V gene's germline CDR1 is SQVTM and CDR2 ANQGSEA. As DNA, the CDR3 is TGCAGCGCCACCCCTGGACAGACGAACAATGAGCAGTTCTTC. Protein sequence: CSATPGQTNNEQFF.

The chain employs TRBV6-5 and TRBJ1-1; 10 nucleotides agree with TRBD1. The CDR3 totals 13 residues. The V gene's germline CDR1 is MNHEY and CDR2 SVGAGI. V was clipped by 4 bases and J by 5 bases; unmatched bases: 1. Written as DNA, the CDR3 is TGTGCCAGCAGTTTGGGACAGGGGACTGAAGCTTTCTTT. Translating it yields CASSLGQGTEAFF.

This clone was seen a single time. The chain has TRBV9 and TRBJ1-1, with D tentatively TRBD1 (5 bases). Germline V lookup: CDR1 SGDLS, CDR2 YYNGEE. The CDR3 totals 12 residues. Trimming took 3 bases from V and 9 from J, leaving 12 bases between them. Here the CDR3 DNA reads TGTGCCAGCAGCGGCGGTGGACAAAAAGCTTTCTTT. Translated: CASSGGGQKAFF.

The genes are TRBV11-2 and TRBJ2-3; 13 bases align to TRBD2. The CDR3 runs to 15 residues. The V and J ends lost 2 bases and 6 bases, in that order; junction bases with no gene match: 2. Germline V gene sequence: CDR1 SGHAT, CDR2 FQNNGV. The chain's CDR3 is CASSLRLAGGDTQYF. The CDR3 nucleotides are TGTGCCAGCAGCTTACGACTAGCGGGAGGCGATACGCAGTATTTT.

This clone has just one count. V usage is TRBV28 and J usage is TRBJ2-2, with a tentative D call TRBD2 (7 bases). The CDR3 consists of 18 residues. From germline, CDR1 is MDHEN and CDR2 SYDVKM. Trimming left V 3 bases short and J 5 bases short, with 22 bases between. The CDR3 DNA reads as TGTGCCAGCAGTTTTCCCCCTGGGAGGGGGGCCTCGACCGGGGAGCTGTTTTTT. Amino acids: CASSFPPGRGASTGELFF.

V usage is TRBV19 and J usage is TRBJ2-7; D is possibly TRBD1 (5 bases). CDR3 length equals 13 residues. CDR1 is LNHDA, CDR2 SQIVND, per germline (reference sequence). V was shortened by 1 base and J by 1 base, with 5 bases between the two germline ends. In nucleotides, the CDR3 is TGTGCCAGTAGTATAGGACAGTCCTACGAGCAGTACTTC. This gives the protein CASSIGQSYEQYF.

This chain links TRBV19 with TRBJ2-1; TRBD2 might be the D (6 bases). Per the germline V gene, CDR1 is LNHDA and CDR2 is SQIVND (reference sequence). V lost 7 bases, J lost 6 bases, and 16 bases lay in between. This CDR3 has 14 residues. CDR3 in amino acids: CASMEPGLRNEQFF. The CDR3 region has the DNA TGTGCCAGTATGGAACCGGGACTCCGCAATGAGCAGTTCTTC.

V is TRBV7-8 and J is TRBJ2-3; 13 bases match TRBD2. The germline gives CDR1 SGHVS, CDR2 FQNEAQ. Trimming removed 5 bases from V and 7 bases from J; junction bases left unmatched: 9. This CDR3 has 16 amino acids. CDR3 sequence (DNA): TGTGCCAGCAGCCCCCGGACTAGCGGGGGCGCGAATACGCAGTATTTT. Its translation is CASSPRTSGGANTQYF.

This rearrangement joins TRBV7-2 to TRBJ2-2, with D maybe TRBD1 (5 bases). Germline CDR1 and CDR2: SGHTA and FQGNSA. The CDR3 spans 15 residues. V was clipped by 1 base and J by 3 bases, with 9 bases between them. The CDR3 sequence: CASSLVGRDTGELFF. The CDR3 nucleotides read TGTGCCAGCAGCTTAGTAGGCAGGGACACCGGGGAGCTGTTTTTT.